Shown below are 9 T cell receptor beta chains from a single sample sequenced in a study of T cell clonality in common variable immunodeficiency. TCRdb keeps only in-frame clones here, not all; method: immunoSEQ multiplex PCR. Captured here are about 43,000 clones, none seen once; the top ten comprise 2.1%. The specimen sequenced was peripheral blood mononuclear cells. The receptors originated from a person between 18 and 75 years old in good health.

This clone was recorded at least ten times. The read ends 3 residues before the CDR3 terminus; that terminus is restored from the germline J gene. The genes are TRBV9 and TRBJ2-3, with 10 nucleotides matching TRBD2. The CDR3 has 14 amino acids. Per germline, CDR1 SGDLS and CDR2 YYNGEE. With 5 bases clipped from V and 6 bases from J, the junction kept 6 bases outside the gene matches. CDR3: CASSPSGSDDTQYF. CDR3 bases read: TGTGCCAGCAGTCCTAGCGGGAGTGACGATACG.

This clone was seen many times. Sequencing ends 3 residues short of the CDR3 end; the germline J gene provides the rest. The gene calls are TRBV30 and TRBJ1-3, with D tentatively TRBD1 (6 bases). Between the trimmed V and J ends, which lost 5 bases and 0 bases, there was a span of 8 bases. Germline CDR1 GTSNPN, CDR2 SVGIG (reference sequence). This CDR3 is 13 amino acids long. The part of the CDR3 DNA that was read is TGTGCCTGGTCGACAGGCTCTGGAAACACC. Protein product: CAWSTGSGNT. The whole CDR3 sequence reads CAWSTGSGNTIYF.

Many counts were recorded for this clone. The sequence runs out 3 residues before the end of the CDR3; the remainder is reconstructed from the germline J gene. This chain connects TRBV5-1 to TRBJ1-4, with D maybe TRBD1 (5 bases). The V end lost 4 bases, the J end lost 6 bases, and 10 bases lay between the germline ends. CDR1 is SGHRS and CDR2 is YFSETQ in the germline V gene. This CDR3 region has 13 residues. CDR3 bases read: TGCGCCAGCAGCACCGACAGTTATGAAAAA. The encoded protein is CASSTDSYEK. The CDR3 in full is CASSTDSYEKLFF.

In this sample, this clone turned up many times. The read ends 3 residues early relative to the CDR3; the germline J gene fills the gap. The chain recombines TRBV12-3 or TRBV12-4 with TRBJ1-1; 7 bases match TRBD1. The CDR3 extends over 15 amino acids. The junction had 6 bases not matched to a gene; V was cut back by 4 bases and J by 1 base. CDR3: CASSYRPGGNTEAFF. CDR3 DNA, as far as it was read: TGTGCCAGCAGTTATCGCCCAGGGGGGAACACTGAA.

This clone was recorded at least ten times. The CDR3 end is not reached by the read, which stops 3 residues before it; the germline J gene fills it in. V usage is TRBV5-1 and J usage is TRBJ2-3; D possibly corresponds to TRBD2 (6 bases). CDR1 SGHRS and CDR2 YFSETQ come from the germline V gene. This CDR3 is 15 amino acids long. The germline V and J ends were trimmed by 4 bases and 3 bases, with 15 bases remaining between them. The CDR3 loop reads CASSPGGYMTDTQYF. CDR3 DNA, as far as it was read: TGCGCCAGCAGCCCCGGGGGATATATGACAGATACG.

At least ten counts were recorded for this clone. The read comes to an end 3 residues before the CDR3 does, leaving the germline J gene to fill in the end. This rearrangement joins TRBV18 to TRBJ2-7, with TRBD1 identical over 8 bases. The CDR3 is made up of 14 amino acids. The V and J ends lost 5 bases and 4 bases, in that order; junction bases with no gene match: 7. Germline V CDR1 and CDR2: KGHSH, LQKENI. Partial CDR3 DNA: TGTGCCAGCTCATTGGGACAGGCGACATACGAG. Translated, it gives CASSLGQATYE. The CDR3 as a whole reads CASSLGQATYEQYF.

This clone came up many times. The missing CDR3 end, 3 residues past where the read stops, is filled in from the germline J gene. The V gene is TRBV20-1, the J gene TRBJ1-2; the D gene is possibly TRBD1 (6 bases). Germline CDR1 reads DFQATT; CDR2 reads SNEGSKA (reference sequence). V shed 0 bases and J shed 4 bases, with 15 bases lying between them. The CDR3 is 15 residues long. The CDR3 spells CSARELPGGLYGYTF. Incomplete CDR3 DNA: TGCAGTGCTAGAGAACTGCCGGGGGGGCTCTATGGC.

This clone was counted at least ten times. The read finishes 3 residues shy of the CDR3 end, and the germline J gene is used to complete it. The chain uses TRBV29-1 and TRBJ2-6; 12 nucleotides match TRBD1. With V trimmed by 3 bases and J by 2 bases, 5 bases remained unmatched. In germline, CDR1 is SQVTM, CDR2 ANQGSEA. CDR3 length equals 17 residues. The covered CDR3 bases are TGCAGCGTTGAGTCCGGGACAGGGGGCACTGGGGCCAACGTC. Its protein product is CSVESGTGGTGANV. The entire CDR3 is CSVESGTGGTGANVLTF.

This clone was seen many times. Coverage ceases 3 residues before the CDR3 finishes, and the germline J gene fills in the end. The genes are TRBV30 and TRBJ1-1, with 8 bases aligning to TRBD1. V lost 7 bases to trimming and J lost 6 bases; unmatched junction nucleotides: 10. This CDR3 has 13 residues. The germline CDR1 and CDR2 sequences are GTSNPN and SVGIG (reference sequence). The part of the CDR3 DNA that was read is TGTGCCTCCTCCCGGGACAGGCCGTCTGAA. It is translated as CASSRDRPSE. The entire CDR3 protein is CASSRDRPSEAFF.